Each of the 26 T cell receptor beta chains below was sequenced from the same sample in a study of radiotherapy plus CTLA-4 blockade in lung cancer. Generated by immunoSEQ multiplex PCR, the TCRdb table keeps only in-frame clones and is missing some. The table includes over 100,000 clones, more than 80% detected once. Material: peripheral blood, obtained from a patient treated with radiotherapy plus ipilimumab. These receptor sequences come from a human donor with non-small cell lung cancer that progressed on radiotherapy plus ipilimumab.

This clone was counted a single time. The rearrangement joins TRBV5-1 to TRBJ2-1, with TRBD1 identical over 12 bases. The length of the CDR3 is 14 residues. CDR1 SGHRS and CDR2 YFSETQ come from the germline V gene. With 4 bases clipped from V and 10 bases from J, the junction kept 6 bases outside the gene matches. CDR3 nucleotide sequence: TGCGCCAGCAGCCGGGGACAGGGGGCAAGGGAGCAGTTCTTC. Protein: CASSRGQGAREQFF.

This chain connects TRBV5-1 to TRBJ1-2; 10 bases match TRBD1. CDR3 size: 14 residues. V trimming: 3 bases; J trimming: 7 bases; junction bases outside the gene matches: 6. Per germline, CDR1 SGHRS and CDR2 YFSETQ. CDR3 region: CASSSGQGSFGYTF. The CDR3 DNA follows: TGCGCCAGCAGCTCGGGACAGGGGAGTTTTGGCTACACCTTC.

This chain joins TRBV21-1 and TRBJ1-2; TRBD1 is the table's D call and was not checked against the DNA. TRBV21-1 is annotated as a pseudogene. The CDR3 is 16 residues long. The CDR3: CASSEGQARRTYGYTF. CDR3 bases: TGTGCCAGCAGCGAGGGACAGGCCCGCCGGACCTATGGCTACACCTTC.

This sequence joins TRBV4-1 and TRBJ1-1, with 10 bases aligning to TRBD1. Germline V CDR1 and CDR2: MGHRA, YSYEKL. Unmatched junction bases numbered 8, after V lost 9 bases and J lost 1 base. The CDR3 extends over 15 amino acids. As DNA, the CDR3 is TGCGCCAGTATGGGGACAGGGGCTGGGAACACTGAAGCTTTCTTT. This gives the protein CASMGTGAGNTEAFF.

This chain links TRBV7-3 with TRBJ2-1; D is uncertain. Per germline, CDR1 SGHTA and CDR2 FQGTGA. The V end lost 6 bases, the J end lost 7 bases, and 19 bases lay between the germline ends. The CDR3 sequence is 15 residues long. CDR3 region: CASSLLAVPVNEQFF. CDR3 sequence (DNA): TGTGCCAGCAGTCTCTTGGCGGTCCCGGTTAATGAGCAGTTCTTC.

V and J are TRBV9 and TRBJ2-1; tentative D call: TRBD2 (5 bases). The ends were cut back, 1 base at V and 0 bases at J, with 11 bases in the middle. The CDR3 length is 16 residues. Germline CDR1 and CDR2: SGDLS and YYNGEE. The CDR3 region has the DNA TGTGCCAGCAGCGTACAGGTAGCGACCTCCTACAATGAGCAGTTCTTC. Amino acid sequence: CASSVQVATSYNEQFF.

V usage is TRBV27 and J usage is TRBJ1-1, with TRBD1 matching over 7 bases. Trimming removed 5 bases from V and 1 base from J; junction bases left unmatched: 4. The CDR3 is made up of 14 amino acids. The germline V gene encodes CDR1 MNHEY and CDR2 SMNVEV (reference sequence). CDR3 sequence reads: CASSHRQGNTEAFF. The CDR3 bases are TGTGCCAGCAGTCACAGACAGGGGAACACTGAAGCTTTCTTT.

The chain uses TRBV4-1 and TRBJ2-2; TRBD1 aligns across 10 bases. This CDR3 contains 17 residues. V shed 0 bases, J shed 2 bases, and the junction held 3 bases outside the gene matches. Germline-derived CDR1 and CDR2 are MGHRA and YSYEKL. The CDR3, as DNA: TGCGCCAGCAGCCAAGATCGACAGGGGGCAAACACCGGGGAGCTGTTTTTT. It is translated as CASSQDRQGANTGELFF.

The V gene is TRBV5-6, the J gene TRBJ2-1, with 14 positions matching TRBD2. With V trimmed by 4 bases and J by 8 bases, 11 bases remained unmatched. Germline CDR1 is SGHDT and CDR2 is YYEEEE. The length of the CDR3 is 17 residues. CDR3 DNA: TGTGCCAGCAGCGCCCGACTAGCGGGAGGGCCTGGGGATGAGCAGTTCTTC. Protein sequence: CASSARLAGGPGDEQFF.

This clone was detected only once. The genes are TRBV4-2 and TRBJ2-7, with 9 bases identical to TRBD2. V gave up 4 bases and J gave up 2 bases; unmatched junction bases: 9. The CDR3 sequence is 16 residues long. CDR1 is LGHNA, CDR2 YNFKEQ, per germline. This CDR3 is CASSPSSSGDPYEQYF. Written as DNA, the CDR3 is TGTGCCAGCAGCCCCAGCTCTAGCGGGGACCCCTACGAGCAGTACTTC.

This chain links TRBV4-1 with TRBJ1-6; D is unresolved. This CDR3 contains 14 residues. Germline V CDR1 and CDR2: MGHRA, YSYEKL. The V end was cut by 6 bases, the J end by 7 bases, with 13 bases between. The CDR3 DNA sequence: TGCGCCAGCAGACCGGTTTTGGGAAATTCACCCCTCCACTTT. Translated: CASRPVLGNSPLHF.

The V gene is TRBV7-9, the J gene TRBJ1-1; unclear D gene. Trimming removed 5 bases at V and 3 bases at J, with 10 bases between. CDR1 is SEHNR, CDR2 FQNEAQ, per germline (reference sequence). The CDR3 extends over 13 amino acids. The CDR3 sequence: CASSPGGDTEAFF. The CDR3 coding sequence is TGTGCCAGCAGCCCAGGTGGGGACACTGAAGCTTTCTTT.

The chain links TRBV12-5 to TRBJ2-2; 14 bases fit TRBD2. This CDR3 contains 17 residues. V shed 2 bases and J 5 bases; nucleotides not matched to a gene: 4. Germline values: CDR1 LGHNT, CDR2 FRNRAP. This CDR3 is CASGLPGLAGETGELFF. The CDR3 region has the DNA TGTGCTAGTGGTTTGCCGGGACTAGCGGGAGAAACCGGGGAGCTGTTTTTT.

The chain has TRBV19 and TRBJ1-5; 9 positions agree with TRBD1. Germline CDR1 and CDR2: LNHDA and SQIVND (reference sequence). CDR3 size: 18 residues. Germline trimming cut 5 bases from V and 1 base from J; bases unmatched to any gene: 12. CDR3 sequence reads: CASSWNRGRKASNQPQHF. The CDR3 region has the DNA TGTGCCAGTAGTTGGAACAGGGGGCGTAAAGCGAGCAATCAGCCCCAGCATTTT.

The J gene is TRBJ2-3, the V gene TRBV11-2; D call uncertain. The length of the CDR3 is 14 residues. Trimming pared 6 bases from V and 0 bases from J, leaving 10 bases between. Germline V gives CDR1 SGHAT, CDR2 FQNNGV. The CDR3 DNA is TGTGCCAGCAGGTCGTTCGGTAGCACAGATACGCAGTATTTT. Translating gives CASRSFGSTDTQYF.

The genes are TRBV7-6 and TRBJ2-1; perhaps TRBD2 as D (5 bases). The CDR3 has 17 amino acids. Germline V gene lookup returns CDR1 SGHVS and CDR2 FNYEAQ. V was cut by 4 bases and J by 8 bases, with 24 bases left in between. The CDR3 sequence is CASSYPKTGGGPHEQFF. The CDR3 DNA is TGTGCCAGCAGCTATCCCAAAACTGGAGGCGGCCCCCATGAGCAGTTCTTC.

This chain links TRBV2 with TRBJ2-1, with D possibly TRBD1 on 6 matching bases. The CDR3 covers 15 residues. The V end lost 6 bases, the J end lost 7 bases, and 19 bases lay between the germline ends. Germline V lookup: CDR1 SNHLY, CDR2 FYNNEI. CDR3 region: CASRRGLPGKNEQFF. For the CDR3, the DNA is TGTGCCAGCAGAAGGGGGTTGCCGGGGAAAAATGAGCAGTTCTTC. Based on the CDR3 plus reference TRBV2 and TRBJ2-1, the full variable domain is EPEVTQTPSHQVTQMGQEVILRCVPISNHLYFYWYRQILGQKVEFLVSFYNNEISEKSEIFDDQFSVERPDGSNFTLKIRSTKLEDSAMYFCASRRGLPGKNEQFFGPGTRLTVL.

The V gene is TRBV10-3, the J gene TRBJ1-4; TRBD1 is a possible D gene (5 bases). V was cut by 8 bases and J by 6 bases, with 16 bases left in between. The CDR3 consists of 14 residues. Germline-derived CDR1 and CDR2 are ENHRY and SYGVKD. CDR3 in amino acids: CAIRSRQTDEKLFF. CDR3 in DNA: TGTGCCATCCGGAGCCGGCAGACAGATGAAAAACTGTTTTTT.

This chain joins TRBV5-4 and TRBJ2-1; 9 nucleotides line up with TRBD1. CDR1 and CDR2 from the germline V gene are SGHNT and YYREEE (reference sequence). Unmatched junction bases numbered 15, after V lost 4 bases and J lost 10 bases. The CDR3 contains 16 residues. CDR3 in amino acids: CASSTAGTGFNQEQFF. CDR3 coding DNA: TGTGCCAGCAGCACCGCTGGGACAGGGTTTAATCAAGAGCAGTTCTTC.

This clone has only one observation. J is TRBJ2-1 and V is TRBV5-1; D is uncertain. Between the trimmed V and J ends, which lost 0 bases and 7 bases, there was a span of 17 bases. From germline, CDR1 is SGHRS and CDR2 YFSETQ. This CDR3 is built from 16 residues. CDR3 in amino acids: CASSLGPNTINNEQFF. The CDR3 bases are TGCGCCAGCAGCTTGGGGCCAAACACCATAAATAATGAGCAGTTCTTC. The whole variable domain, remainder taken from reference TRBV5-1 and TRBJ2-1, is KAGVTQTPRYLIKTRGQQVTLSCSPISGHRSVSWYQQTPGQGLQFLFEYFSETQRNKGNFPGRFSGRQFSNSRSEMNVSTLELGDSALYLCASSLGPNTINNEQFFGPGTRLTVL.

This sequence joins TRBV11-2 and TRBJ2-3, with 12 bases identical to TRBD2. The V gene end was trimmed by 3 bases and the J gene end by 5 bases; junction bases not matched to a gene: 6. The germline gives CDR1 SGHAT, CDR2 FQNNGV. The CDR3 consists of 16 residues. CDR3 coding DNA: TGTGCCAGCAGCTTTCGACTAGCGGGAGTTGGAGATACGCAGTATTTT. Translating it yields CASSFRLAGVGDTQYF.

This clone was counted a few times. This chain joins TRBV5-6 and TRBJ1-4; D unclear. V was clipped by 1 base and J by 8 bases, with 12 bases between them. Germline assignment: CDR1 SGHDT and CDR2 YYEEEE. The length of the CDR3 is 14 residues. The CDR3 here is CASSLLSGEEKLFF. The CDR3 bases are TGTGCCAGCAGCTTGCTCAGCGGGGAGGAAAAACTGTTTTTT.

V usage is TRBV2 and J usage is TRBJ2-1; maybe TRBD2 (5 bases). Germline V CDR1 and CDR2: SNHLY, FYNNEI. CDR3 length equals 13 residues. Between the trimmed V and J ends, which lost 6 bases and 7 bases, there was a span of 13 bases. The CDR3 sequence: CASREDSGNEQFF. In DNA form, the CDR3 reads TGTGCCAGCAGAGAGGACTCGGGGAATGAGCAGTTCTTC.

DNA of the CDR3: TGTGCCAGCAGCCTTCAGCCGGGACAGTATAATGAGCAGTTCTTC. This sequence encodes CASSLQPGQYNEQFF. The chain joins TRBV7-3 to TRBJ2-1, with 7 bases lining up with TRBD1. The junction had 11 bases not matched to a gene; V was cut back by 5 bases and J by 7 bases. The length of the CDR3 is 15 residues. Germline CDR1 reads SGHTA; CDR2 reads FQGTGA.

The rearrangement links TRBV19 to TRBJ2-5; TRBD2 matches at 10 bases. Germline values: CDR1 LNHDA, CDR2 SQIVND (reference sequence). This CDR3 has 15 amino acids. J lost 4 bases, V lost 4 bases, and 6 bases had no gene match. CDR3 region: CASSTGTSAGETQYF. The CDR3 nucleotides are TGTGCCAGTAGTACCGGGACTAGCGCCGGAGAGACCCAGTACTTC. The full variable domain, rest sourced from reference TRBV19 and TRBJ2-5, is DGGITQSPKYLFRKEGQNVTLSCEQNLNHDAMYWYRQDPGQGLRLIYYSQIVNDFQKGDIAEGYSVSREKKESFPLTVTSAQKNPTAFYLCASSTGTSAGETQYFGPGTRLLVL.

This rearrangement joins TRBV28 to TRBJ1-2; 8 bases fit TRBD1. This CDR3 spans 14 amino acids. The V gene's germline CDR1 is MDHEN and CDR2 SYDVKM. J lost 6 bases, V lost 6 bases, and 9 bases had no gene match. This CDR3 is CASRSGGATHGYTF. The CDR3 DNA follows: TGTGCCAGCAGGTCAGGGGGCGCGACACATGGCTACACCTTC.